This entry lists 21 T cell receptor beta chains sequenced from one sample in a study of OX40 agonist ivuxolimab in advanced cancers. Sequenced by immunoSEQ multiplex PCR; TCRdb stores in-frame clones only, minus some. The sample holds roughly 53,000 clones, 70% to 90% seen once. The specimen was CD4+ or CD8+ T cells sorted from blood, collected in a trial of the OX40 agonist ivuxolimab. The receptors were sampled from an adult with an advanced solid tumor such as melanoma, head and neck, liver or kidney cancer.

The chain is built from TRBV19 and TRBJ1-6; a weak D match, TRBD1 (5 bases). The CDR3 is made up of 15 amino acids. Per germline, CDR1 LNHDA and CDR2 SQIVND (reference sequence). The V and J ends lost 5 bases and 9 bases respectively, with 17 bases between them. The DNA for the CDR3 is TGTGCCAGTAGTCCAACGGCAGGGAATTTTTCACCCCTCCACTTT. Its translation is CASSPTAGNFSPLHF.

The chain joins TRBV11-3 to TRBJ2-2; D is ambiguous. The CDR3 is made up of 11 amino acids. With 5 bases removed from V and 5 bases from J, the gap between germline ends came to 3 bases. Germline V gene data show CDR1 as SGHNT and CDR2 as YENEEA. The CDR3 reads CASSQTGELFF. Here the CDR3 DNA reads TGTGCCAGCAGCCAAACCGGGGAGCTGTTTTTT.

CDR3 sequence: CASSGAEKLFF. DNA of the CDR3: TGTGCCAGCAGTGGGGCCGAAAAACTGTTTTTT. This rearrangement joins TRBV27 to TRBJ1-4, with D tentatively TRBD1 (5 bases). Trimming left V 5 bases short and J 8 bases short, with 6 bases between. The germline V gene has CDR1 MNHEY and CDR2 SMNVEV (reference sequence). This CDR3 contains 11 residues.

V is TRBV7-3 and J is TRBJ2-1; a weak D match, TRBD1 (6 bases). V gave up 1 base and J gave up 0 bases, with 10 bases separating them. Germline V gene lookup returns CDR1 SGHTA and CDR2 FQGTGA. The CDR3 spans 16 residues. The CDR3 region is CASSLRGPTSYNEQFF. The CDR3 DNA reads TGTGCCAGCAGCTTAAGGGGGCCTACCTCCTACAATGAGCAGTTCTTC.

CDR3 sequence reads: CAWSGQGIGQETQYF. The CDR3 nucleotides read TGTGCCTGGAGCGGACAGGGCATAGGACAAGAGACCCAGTACTTC. This chain connects TRBV30 to TRBJ2-5; 8 nucleotides agree with TRBD1. The V gene's germline CDR1 is GTSNPN and CDR2 SVGIG (reference sequence). This CDR3 region has 15 residues. J lost 2 bases, V lost 3 bases, and 8 bases had no gene match.

The chain's CDR3 is CASSLKQLTEAFF. In DNA, the CDR3 is TGTGCCAGCAGCTTAAAACAATTGACTGAAGCTTTCTTT. The rearrangement joins TRBV11-2 to TRBJ1-1; D gene unclear. Trimming pared 2 bases from V and 5 bases from J, leaving 9 bases between. The germline gives CDR1 SGHAT, CDR2 FQNNGV. The CDR3 length is 13 residues.

The rearrangement uses TRBV6-1 and TRBJ2-1; TRBD1 matches 7 bases. Germline lookup yields CDR1 MNHNS and CDR2 SASEGT. The junction had 3 bases not matched to a gene; V was cut back by 7 bases and J by 3 bases. This CDR3 comprises 13 residues. CDR3 region: CASKGGDYNEQFF. CDR3 bases: TGTGCCAGCAAAGGGGGCGACTACAATGAGCAGTTCTTC.

The rearrangement links TRBV7-2 to TRBJ2-4; weak D call: TRBD1 (5 bases). This CDR3 spans 16 amino acids. Trimming left V 4 bases short and J 2 bases short, with 15 bases between. CDR1 and CDR2 from the germline V gene are SGHTA and FQGNSA. The CDR3 sequence: CASSYSGKRSKNIQYF. The CDR3 DNA follows: TGTGCCAGCAGCTATTCAGGGAAAAGGTCCAAAAACATTCAGTACTTC.

The V and J genes are TRBV29-1 and TRBJ1-1; 10 nucleotides align to TRBD1. The CDR3 is 14 residues long. V lost 6 bases, J lost 3 bases, and 7 bases stayed unmatched. Germline-derived CDR1 and CDR2 are SQVTM and ANQGSEA. The CDR3: CSVTPGTGDTEAFF. The CDR3 coding sequence is TGCAGCGTAACCCCCGGGACAGGGGACACTGAAGCTTTCTTT.

The V gene is TRBV6-4, the J gene TRBJ1-2; D is undetermined. The CDR3 is 13 residues long. The V gene lost 0 bases and the J gene lost 6 bases, with 8 bases spanning the gap. CDR1 is MRHNA and CDR2 is SNTAGT in the germline V gene. In DNA, the CDR3 is TGTGCCAGCAGTGACTCGAATGGGAATGGCTACACCTTC. Its protein product is CASSDSNGNGYTF.

The gene calls are TRBV28 and TRBJ1-1; TRBD1 is a possible D gene (5 bases). The CDR3 has 12 residues. V shed 6 bases and J shed 6 bases, with 11 bases lying between them. Germline CDR1 is MDHEN and CDR2 is SYDVKM. CDR3 sequence (DNA): TGTGCCAGCAGGATACAACAGGCTGAAGCTTTCTTT. Translated: CASRIQQAEAFF.

The chain joins TRBV18 to TRBJ2-6; D gene ambiguous. With 3 bases removed from V and 0 bases from J, the gap between germline ends came to 12 bases. CDR3 length: 17 residues. Per germline, CDR1 KGHSH and CDR2 LQKENI. The CDR3, as DNA: TGTGCCAGCTCACCTAGCACCTCCACCTCTGGGGCCAACGTCCTGACTTTC. Residues: CASSPSTSTSGANVLTF. Combining the CDR3 with reference TRBV18 and TRBJ2-6 gives the whole variable domain NAGVMQNPRHLVRRRGQEARLRCSPMKGHSHVYWYRQLPEEGLKFMVYLQKENIIDESGMPKERFSAEFPKEGPSILRIQQVVRGDSAAYFCASSPSTSTSGANVLTFGAGSRLTVL.

This chain links TRBV4-3 with TRBJ1-3; no clear D gene. Germline values: CDR1 LGHNA, CDR2 YSLEER. V was cut by 0 bases and J by 0 bases, with 12 bases left in between. The CDR3 covers 17 residues. For the CDR3, the DNA is TGCGCCAGCAGCCAAGAGTTAACAGTCAGCTCTGGAAACACCATATATTTT. Residues: CASSQELTVSSGNTIYF.

V gene TRBV6-5 combines with J gene TRBJ2-5; 12 nucleotides match TRBD1. The germline gives CDR1 MNHEY, CDR2 SVGAGI. The CDR3 is made up of 15 amino acids. Trimming at V came to 6 bases and at J to 5 bases, leaving 7 bases not matched to a gene. The CDR3 sequence is CASRTGTGGFETQYF. CDR3 coding DNA: TGTGCCAGCAGGACCGGGACAGGGGGCTTTGAGACCCAGTACTTC.

The chain has TRBV7-2 and TRBJ1-4; 7 bases fit TRBD1. CDR3 length: 14 residues. The V gene end was trimmed by 5 bases and the J gene end by 11 bases; junction bases not matched to a gene: 11. Per germline, CDR1 SGHTA and CDR2 FQGNSA. Here the CDR3 reads CASSLTGTDRKLFF. Here the CDR3 DNA reads TGTGCCAGCAGCCTAACCGGGACAGATAGGAAACTGTTTTTT.

The chain employs TRBV11-3 and TRBJ2-3; D not certain. The CDR3 is 15 residues long. Germline values: CDR1 SGHNT, CDR2 YENEEA. Deletions cut 0 bases from V and 6 bases from J, with 13 bases between. CDR3 amino acids: CASSLDDARADTQYF. The CDR3 bases are TGTGCCAGCAGCTTAGATGATGCCCGAGCCGATACGCAGTATTTT.

The chain employs TRBV5-8 and TRBJ2-7; D call uncertain. This CDR3 region has 12 residues. CDR1 and CDR2 from the germline V gene are SGHTS and YDEGEE. Trimming left V 3 bases short and J 10 bases short, with 14 bases between. CDR3 residues: CASSSQTSPQYF. The CDR3 nucleotides read TGTGCCAGCAGCTCCCAGACTTCACCCCAGTACTTC.

This clone has only a few counts. The CDR3 reads CASSFDSISTDTQYF. CDR3 DNA sequence: TGTGCCAGCAGCTTCGACTCGATAAGCACAGATACGCAGTATTTT. The chain links TRBV5-4 to TRBJ2-3; D not certain. V was cut by 2 bases and J by 0 bases, with 10 bases left in between. The germline gives CDR1 SGHNT, CDR2 YYREEE (reference sequence). This CDR3 is built from 15 residues.

CDR3 sequence (DNA): TGTGCCAGCTGGCCACAGGGGGAGGGGGCCGGGGAGCTGTTTTTT. Protein: CASWPQGEGAGELFF. The J gene is TRBJ2-2, the V gene TRBV6-1, with D maybe TRBD1 (8 bases). This CDR3 spans 15 amino acids. Germline V gene data show CDR1 as MNHNS and CDR2 as SASEGT. Between the trimmed V and J ends, which lost 8 bases and 6 bases, there was a span of 19 bases.

The gene calls are TRBV11-2 and TRBJ2-7; D is possibly TRBD1 or TRBD2 (6 bases each). The CDR3 is 15 amino acids. Trimming shortened V by 1 base and J by 0 bases, and 10 bases separated the two germline ends. In germline, CDR1 is SGHAT, CDR2 FQNNGV. CDR3 sequence (DNA): TGTGCCAGCAGCTTAGTAGGAGGGGGCTCCTACGAGCAGTACTTC. Residues: CASSLVGGGSYEQYF.

This clone was recorded only once. V gene TRBV29-1 combines with J gene TRBJ1-3, with D perhaps TRBD1 (5 bases). The CDR3 runs to 14 residues. Trimming pared 6 bases from V and 0 bases from J, leaving 12 bases between. Germline CDR1 reads SQVTM; CDR2 reads ANQGSEA. In DNA form, the CDR3 reads TGCAGCGTCGGGGACCCGTCCTCTGGAAACACCATATATTTT. This translates into CSVGDPSSGNTIYF.